One sample yielded the 18 T cell receptor beta chains listed below, sequenced in a study of early T cells in non-severe SARS-CoV-2 infection. TCRdb reprocessed the 5' RACE reads via MiXCR and lists one record per CDR3 protein. The profile covers 55,000 to 80,000 distinct CDR3 sequences, with 9.5% to 13% appearing a single time and 3% to 4.5% taken by the ten largest. The sequenced sample consisted of whole blood. These TCRs come from an adult who was a healthcare worker with PCR-confirmed SARS-CoV-2 infection or an uninfected control (not recorded which).

This chain links TRBV2 with TRBJ1-2; possibly TRBD1 for D (6 bases). Trimming cost V 6 bases and J 8 bases, with 19 bases left between them. Germline V gene data show CDR1 as SNHLY and CDR2 as FYNNEI. CDR3 length: 14 residues. CDR3 loop: CASSEGQAREGYTF. CDR3 DNA sequence: TGTGCCAGCAGCGAGGGACAAGCCCGGGAGGGCTACACCTTC.

This clonotype appeared many times. V and J are TRBV27 and TRBJ2-7; D may correspond to TRBD1 or TRBD2 (6 bases each). The CDR3 spans 15 residues. V was clipped by 1 base and J by 0 bases, with 10 bases between them. In germline, CDR1 is MNHEY, CDR2 SMNVEV (reference sequence). In nucleotides, the CDR3 is TGTGCCAGCAGTTTATTGGGGGGCAGCTCCTACGAGCAGTACTTC. This codes for CASSLLGGSSYEQYF.

Notes on this clonotype: A read error may be the cause here, since a much bigger clone is one base away. The chain combines TRBV7-2 with TRBJ2-1; perhaps TRBD2 as D (6 bases). V lost 4 bases and J 16 bases, leaving 17 bases between the germline ends. The CDR3 contains 12 residues. Germline loops: CDR1 SGHTA, CDR2 FQGNSA. CDR3 sequence reads: CASSSPRLGIFF. The CDR3 coding sequence is TGTGCCAGCAGCTCGCCCAGACTAGGAATATTCTTC.

Many counts were recorded for this clonotype. The CDR3 is CASSSYRDTEQFF. Written as DNA, the CDR3 is TGTGCCAGCAGTTCGTACAGGGACACTGAGCAGTTCTTC. V is TRBV27 and J is TRBJ2-1, with a tentative D call TRBD1 (6 bases). This CDR3 comprises 13 residues. V gave up 4 bases and J gave up 9 bases, with 13 bases separating them. Germline values: CDR1 MNHEY, CDR2 SMNVEV (reference sequence).

This clonotype has a count of ten or more. The chain combines TRBV20-1 with TRBJ2-6; 7 bases line up with TRBD2. The CDR3 spans 17 residues. V trimming: 8 bases; J trimming: 0 bases; junction bases outside the gene matches: 13. The germline gives CDR1 DFQATT, CDR2 SNEGSKA (reference sequence). The CDR3 protein is CSPTRGGRGSGANVLTF. CDR3 bases: TGCAGTCCTACCCGGGGAGGGAGGGGCTCTGGGGCCAACGTCCTGACTTTC.

The chain joins TRBV12-3 or TRBV12-4 to TRBJ2-7; a possible D gene is TRBD2 (6 bases). V lost 6 bases and J lost 3, with 18 bases in between. The CDR3 is 15 residues long. The CDR3 DNA reads TGTGCCAGCAGCTCGGGCCTTCGGAGGGACTACGAGCAGTACTTC. It encodes CASSSGLRRDYEQYF.

This chain uses TRBV2 with TRBJ1-6, with D unresolved. V gave up 7 bases and J gave up 7 bases, with 11 bases separating them. This CDR3 is built from 13 residues. Germline CDR1 is SNHLY and CDR2 is FYNNEI. CDR3 residues: CASKELPNSPLHF. CDR3 in DNA: TGTGCCAGCAAGGAACTGCCGAATTCACCCCTCCACTTT.

V gene TRBV6-5 combines with J gene TRBJ2-1, with TRBD2 matching 10 bases. The CDR3 has 14 residues. The ends lost 5 bases at V and 7 bases at J; junction bases unmatched: 5. From germline, CDR1 is MNHEY and CDR2 SVGAGI. CDR3 amino acids: CASSPRTSGNEQFF. CDR3 DNA: TGTGCCAGCAGTCCTCGGACTAGCGGAAATGAGCAGTTCTTC.

The chain is built from TRBV2 and TRBJ1-5; possible D gene TRBD1, 5 bases. The V end was cut by 6 bases, the J end by 1 base, with 13 bases between. The length of the CDR3 is 15 residues. Germline values: CDR1 SNHLY, CDR2 FYNNEI. CDR3 amino acids: CASSDSGRSNQPQHF. The CDR3 DNA is TGTGCCAGCAGCGATTCAGGGAGGAGCAATCAGCCCCAGCATTTT.

In regard to this clonotype: A junction end diverges from the germline sequence, so it may reflect a read error. CDR3 sequence (DNA): TGTGCCAGCAGCTCCGGGACTACCCGGAACCTCTTC. Its translation: CASSSGTTRNLF. The chain uses TRBV5-6 and TRBJ2-1, with 7 bases aligning to TRBD2. Germline assignment: CDR1 SGHDT and CDR2 YYEEEE. The CDR3 sequence is 12 residues long.

This clonotype has ten or more counts. The CDR3: CSVASSSYEQYF. CDR3 sequence (DNA): TGCAGCGTTGCATCCAGTTCCTACGAGCAGTACTTC. The chain joins TRBV29-1 to TRBJ2-7; D remains ambiguous. The germline V gene has CDR1 SQVTM and CDR2 ANQGSEA. V dropped 4 bases and J dropped 1 base, with 8 bases sitting between them. CDR3 length: 12 amino acids.

As DNA, the CDR3 is TGTGCCAGCTCTGGGGCCGGGACAGGGGGAGGCGAGCAGTACTTC. Protein product: CASSGAGTGGGEQYF. The V call is TRBV28, the J call TRBJ2-7; 11 nucleotides align to TRBD1. V lost 8 bases and J lost 6; bases outside the gene matches: 12. This CDR3 spans 15 amino acids. In germline, CDR1 is MDHEN, CDR2 SYDVKM.

V gene TRBV5-4 combines with J gene TRBJ2-3; 15 nucleotides line up with TRBD2. From germline, CDR1 is SGHNT and CDR2 YYREEE (reference sequence). V trimming: 4 bases; J trimming: 6 bases; junction bases outside the gene matches: 9. The CDR3 totals 17 residues. CDR3 DNA: TGTGCCAGCAGCCCCGGGGGGACTAGCGGGAGGCCGGATACGCAGTATTTT. Translation gives CASSPGGTSGRPDTQYF.

This clonotype was recorded a few times. CDR3 DNA: TGTGCCAGCAGACCGGGACAGAGCTACGAGCAGTACTTC. Its translation is CASRPGQSYEQYF. The chain has TRBV27 and TRBJ2-7; TRBD1 aligns across 7 bases. CDR1 and CDR2 (germline): MNHEY, SMNVEV (reference sequence). With V trimmed by 6 bases and J by 3 bases, 5 bases remained unmatched. There are 13 residues in the CDR3.

On this clonotype: A read error may explain this, as a much larger clone is one base away. This sequence joins TRBV30 and TRBJ1-2, with a possible D match to TRBD1 (5 bases). The germline V gene encodes CDR1 GTSNPN and CDR2 SVGIG (reference sequence). The CDR3 is 13 amino acids. The CDR3 DNA follows: TGTGTCTGGAGTTACCTCAGGGCCCGGGGCTACACCTTC. This sequence encodes CVWSYLRARGYTF.

This clonotype was counted ten times or more. This chain joins TRBV29-1 and TRBJ2-1, with 7 bases lining up with TRBD1. Germline V gives CDR1 SQVTM, CDR2 ANQGSEA. V lost 4 bases, J lost 9 bases, and 12 bases stayed unmatched. The CDR3 has 14 residues. The chain's CDR3 is CSVGGTDRSPEQFF. The DNA of the CDR3 is TGCAGCGTTGGTGGGACAGATAGATCCCCTGAGCAGTTCTTC.

This clonotype was detected only a few times. The chain links TRBV9 to TRBJ1-3; TRBD1 might be the D (5 bases). The ends were cut back, 3 bases at V and 0 bases at J, with 10 bases in the middle. CDR3 length equals 15 residues. Germline CDR1 reads SGDLS; CDR2 reads YYNGEE. The DNA of the CDR3 is TGTGCCAGCAGCGGAGCGGGGGGCTCTGGAAACACCATATATTTT. Encoded protein: CASSGAGGSGNTIYF.

V is TRBV7-9 and J is TRBJ2-7, with unresolved D. This CDR3 is 12 amino acids long. Germline V gives CDR1 SEHNR, CDR2 FQNEAQ (reference sequence). V dropped 3 bases and J dropped 4 bases, with 7 bases sitting between them. CDR3 loop: CASSFQDYEQYF. Written as DNA, the CDR3 is TGTGCCAGCAGCTTCCAGGATTACGAGCAGTACTTC.